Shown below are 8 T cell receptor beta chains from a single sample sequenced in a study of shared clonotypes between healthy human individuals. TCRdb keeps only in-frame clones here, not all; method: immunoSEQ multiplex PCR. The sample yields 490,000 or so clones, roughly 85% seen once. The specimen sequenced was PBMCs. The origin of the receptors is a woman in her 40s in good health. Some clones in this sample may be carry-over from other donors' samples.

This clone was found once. For the CDR3, the DNA is TGCGCCAGCAGCCAGGGACAGGGGGCAAGTGAAAAACTGTTTTTT. It codes for CASSQGQGASEKLFF. The chain is built from TRBV5-1 and TRBJ1-4; 12 bases align to TRBD1. Germline loops: CDR1 SGHRS, CDR2 YFSETQ. CDR3 length: 15 amino acids. Germline trimming cut 4 bases from V and 7 bases from J; bases unmatched to any gene: 5. The variable domain in full, with the rest retrieved from reference TRBV5-1 and TRBJ1-4, is KAGVTQTPRYLIKTRGQQVTLSCSPISGHRSVSWYQQTPGQGLQFLFEYFSETQRNKGNFPGRFSGRQFSNSRSEMNVSTLELGDSALYLCASSQGQGASEKLFFGSGTQLSVL.

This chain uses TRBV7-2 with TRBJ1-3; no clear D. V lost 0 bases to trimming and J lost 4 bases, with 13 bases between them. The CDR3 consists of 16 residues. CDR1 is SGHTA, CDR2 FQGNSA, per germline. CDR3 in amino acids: CASSLAPGWTGNTIYF. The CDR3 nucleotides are TGTGCCAGCAGCTTAGCCCCGGGGTGGACGGGAAACACCATATATTTT.

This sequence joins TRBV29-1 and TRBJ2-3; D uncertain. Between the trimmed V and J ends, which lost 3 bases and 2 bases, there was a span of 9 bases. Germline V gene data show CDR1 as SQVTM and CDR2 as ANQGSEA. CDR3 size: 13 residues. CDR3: CSVDGSPTDTQYF. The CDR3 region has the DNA TGCAGCGTTGACGGTAGCCCCACAGATACGCAGTATTTT.

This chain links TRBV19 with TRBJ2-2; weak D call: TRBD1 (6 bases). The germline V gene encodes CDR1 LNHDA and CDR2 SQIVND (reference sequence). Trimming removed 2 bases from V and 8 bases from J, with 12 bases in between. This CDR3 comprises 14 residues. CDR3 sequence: CASSIREGGGELFF. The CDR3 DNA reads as TGTGCCAGTAGTATACGTGAAGGGGGTGGGGAGCTGTTTTTT.

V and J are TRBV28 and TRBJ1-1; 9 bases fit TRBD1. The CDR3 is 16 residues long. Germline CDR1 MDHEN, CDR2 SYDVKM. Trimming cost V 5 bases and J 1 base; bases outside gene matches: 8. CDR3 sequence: CASSLFPGQGNTEAFF. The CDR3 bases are TGTGCCAGCAGTCTATTTCCGGGACAGGGGAACACTGAAGCTTTCTTT. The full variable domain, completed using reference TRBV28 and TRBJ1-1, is DVKVTQSSRYLVKRTGEKVFLECVQDMDHENMFWYRQDPGLGLRLIYFSYDVKMKEKGDIPEGYSVSREKKERFSLILESASTNQTSMYLCASSLFPGQGNTEAFFGQGTRLTVV.

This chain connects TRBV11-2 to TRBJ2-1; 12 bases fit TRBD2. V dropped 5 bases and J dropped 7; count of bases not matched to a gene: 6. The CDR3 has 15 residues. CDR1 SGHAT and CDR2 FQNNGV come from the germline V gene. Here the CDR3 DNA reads TGTGCCAGCAGCGGACTAGGACTAGCGGGAAATGAGCAGTTCTTC. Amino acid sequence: CASSGLGLAGNEQFF. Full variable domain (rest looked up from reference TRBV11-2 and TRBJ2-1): EAGVAQSPRYKIIEKRQSVAFWCNPISGHATLYWYQQILGQGPKLLIQFQNNGVVDDSQLPKDRFSAERLKGVDSTLKIQPAKLEDSAVYLCASSGLGLAGNEQFFGPGTRLTVL.

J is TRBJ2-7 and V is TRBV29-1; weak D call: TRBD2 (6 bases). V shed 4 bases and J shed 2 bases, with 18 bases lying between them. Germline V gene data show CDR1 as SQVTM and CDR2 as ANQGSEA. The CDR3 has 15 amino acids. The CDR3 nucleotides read TGCAGCGTTGTAGTCTCGGGACTCAAGACCTACGAGCAGTACTTC. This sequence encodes CSVVVSGLKTYEQYF.

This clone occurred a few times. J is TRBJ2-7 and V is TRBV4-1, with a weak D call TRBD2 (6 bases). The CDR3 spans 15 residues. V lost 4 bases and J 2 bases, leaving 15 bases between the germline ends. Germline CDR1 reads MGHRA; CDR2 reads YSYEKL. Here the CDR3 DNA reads TGCGCCAGCAGCCTTCGGGATAGCGGAACCTACGAGCAGTACTTC. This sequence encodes CASSLRDSGTYEQYF.